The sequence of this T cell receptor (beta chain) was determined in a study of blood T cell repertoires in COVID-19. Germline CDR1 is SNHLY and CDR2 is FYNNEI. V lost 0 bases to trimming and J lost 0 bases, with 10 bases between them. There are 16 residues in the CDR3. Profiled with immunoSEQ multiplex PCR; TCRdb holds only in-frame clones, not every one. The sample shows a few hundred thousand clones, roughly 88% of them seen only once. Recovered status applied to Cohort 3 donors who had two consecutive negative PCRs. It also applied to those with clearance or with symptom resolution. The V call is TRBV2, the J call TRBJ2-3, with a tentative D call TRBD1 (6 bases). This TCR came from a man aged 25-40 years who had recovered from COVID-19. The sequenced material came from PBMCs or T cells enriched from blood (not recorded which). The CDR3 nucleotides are TGTGCCAGCAGTGAAGCGGGGGCGGTCAGCACAGATACGCAGTATTTT. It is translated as CASSEAGAVSTDTQYF.